The next 11 T cell receptor beta chains were all read from a single sample in a study of blood T cell repertoires in COVID-19. Assay used: immunoSEQ multiplex PCR; TCRdb lists only in-frame clones, some missing. The sample yields approximately 190,000 clones, 84% seen once. Sequencing input: PBMCs or T cells enriched from blood (not recorded which). The receptors shown here come from a woman in her twenties or thirties who had been exposed to COVID-19.

This chain connects TRBV6-5 to TRBJ2-1, with 7 bases fitting TRBD1. V was clipped by 6 bases and J by 4 bases; unmatched bases: 9. Germline V CDR1 and CDR2: MNHEY, SVGAGI. The CDR3 totals 15 residues. The CDR3 reads CASSPRDRAYNEQFF. The CDR3 coding sequence is TGTGCCAGCAGCCCGAGAGACAGGGCATACAATGAGCAGTTCTTC.

The gene calls are TRBV29-1 and TRBJ1-2; 7 nucleotides line up with TRBD1. Germline CDR1 reads SQVTM; CDR2 reads ANQGSEA. The CDR3 totals 14 residues. The V and J ends lost 3 bases and 4 bases, in that order; junction bases with no gene match: 8. CDR3 DNA: TGCAGCGTTGATTTGGTCAGGGGGTCCTATGGCTACACCTTC. It is translated as CSVDLVRGSYGYTF.

This chain connects TRBV9 to TRBJ2-6; D ambiguous. The CDR3 runs 15 residues. Germline V gene sequence: CDR1 SGDLS, CDR2 YYNGEE. Trimming removed 0 bases at V and 2 bases at J, with 6 bases between. The CDR3 nucleotides are TGTGCCAGCAGCGTAGGTAGCACTGGGGCCAACGTCCTGACTTTC. Translated, it gives CASSVGSTGANVLTF.

This chain joins TRBV7-9 and TRBJ2-5, with a tentative D call TRBD1 (6 bases). V was shortened by 1 base and J by 4 bases, with 10 bases between the two germline ends. This CDR3 is built from 14 residues. Looked up from germline, CDR1 is SEHNR and CDR2 is FQNEAQ (reference sequence). CDR3 bases: TGTGCCAGCAGCTTAGTTTCAGGGGCAGAGACCCAGTACTTC. It specifies CASSLVSGAETQYF.

The gene calls are TRBV7-9 and TRBJ2-7; TRBD2 matches at 7 bases. Unmatched junction bases numbered 17, after V lost 5 bases and J lost 4 bases. CDR3 length: 17 residues. Germline V lookup: CDR1 SEHNR, CDR2 FQNEAQ (reference sequence). The CDR3 nucleotides are TGTGCCAGCAGCCCAGATCAGGGCGAGCGGGGAGGATACGAGCAGTACTTC. Protein sequence: CASSPDQGERGGYEQYF.

The chain uses TRBV18 and TRBJ2-7; TRBD1 matches at 7 bases. V trimming: 1 base; J trimming: 6 bases; junction bases outside the gene matches: 9. The CDR3 is 15 residues long. The germline gives CDR1 KGHSH, CDR2 LQKENI. DNA of the CDR3: TGTGCCAGCTCACCACAGGGGGCGGAGATCGGCGAGCAGTACTTC. Amino acid sequence: CASSPQGAEIGEQYF.

The chain couples TRBV30 to TRBJ1-5; no clear D gene. V lost 0 bases, J lost 4 bases, and 10 bases lay in between. CDR1 and CDR2 (germline): GTSNPN, SVGIG (reference sequence). CDR3 length: 14 amino acids. DNA of the CDR3: TGTGCCTGGAGTGTCGGGGAGAGGAATCAGCCCCAGCATTTT. This codes for CAWSVGERNQPQHF. Together with reference TRBV30 and TRBJ1-5, the CDR3 gives the full variable domain: SQTIHQWPATLVQPVGSPLSLECTVEGTSNPNLYWYRQAAGRGLQLLFYSVGIGQISSEVPQNLSASRPQDRQFILSSKKLLLSDSGFYLCAWSVGERNQPQHFGDGTRLSIL.

This chain uses TRBV3-1 (or the pseudogene TRBV3-2) with TRBJ2-5; TRBD2 matches 8 bases. V trimming: 2 bases; J trimming: 3 bases; junction bases outside the gene matches: 8. The length of the CDR3 is 16 residues. From germline, CDR1 is LGHDT and CDR2 YNNKEL (reference sequence). This CDR3 reads CASSQSIGGAKETQYF. The CDR3 nucleotides are TGTGCCAGCAGCCAATCGATCGGGGGGGCCAAAGAGACCCAGTACTTC.

This rearrangement joins TRBV27 to TRBJ2-5, with TRBD1 matching over 7 bases. The V segment lost 5 bases and the J segment 5 bases; nucleotides outside the gene matches: 17. Looked up from germline, CDR1 is MNHEY and CDR2 is SMNVEV (reference sequence). The CDR3 loop spans 17 amino acids. The CDR3 reads CASSPIHGQEIWETQYF. DNA for the CDR3: TGTGCCAGCAGTCCTATACACGGACAGGAGATTTGGGAGACCCAGTACTTC.

The chain is built from TRBV5-6 and TRBJ1-2; D is ambiguous. Germline values: CDR1 SGHDT, CDR2 YYEEEE. The CDR3 length is 15 residues. Trimming shortened V by 4 bases and J by 1 base, and 14 bases separated the two germline ends. CDR3 sequence (DNA): TGTGCCAGCAGCGCGCTACGGGATATTAACTATGGCTACACCTTC. This translates into CASSALRDINYGYTF.

The rearrangement joins TRBV15 to TRBJ2-2; unclear D gene. The V end lost 1 base, the J end lost 4 bases, and 7 bases lay between the germline ends. CDR3 length equals 14 residues. From germline, CDR1 is LNHNV and CDR2 YYDKDF (reference sequence). CDR3 loop: CATSRVRVTGELFF. CDR3 DNA sequence: TGTGCCACCAGCAGAGTTCGGGTCACCGGGGAGCTGTTTTTT.